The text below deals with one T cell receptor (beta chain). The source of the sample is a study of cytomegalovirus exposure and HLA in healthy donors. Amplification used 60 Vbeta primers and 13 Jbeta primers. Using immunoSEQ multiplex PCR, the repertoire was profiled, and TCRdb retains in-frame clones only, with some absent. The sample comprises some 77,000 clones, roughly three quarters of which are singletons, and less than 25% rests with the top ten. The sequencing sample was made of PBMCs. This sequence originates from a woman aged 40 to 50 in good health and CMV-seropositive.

CDR3 in DNA: TGTGCCAGCAGTGATGGGATTGGGAGGGGATTCGATACGCAGTATTTT. It translates to CASSDGIGRGFDTQYF. The chain couples TRBV25-1 to TRBJ2-3; the match to TRBD2 covers 7 bases. In germline, CDR1 is MGHDK, CDR2 SYGVNS. The junction had 12 bases not matched to a gene; V was cut back by 3 bases and J by 6 bases. The CDR3 totals 16 residues.